The clone carrying this T cell receptor beta chain has just one count. Clones were read by immunoSEQ multiplex PCR, and TCRdb kept only the in-frame ones, dropping some. This sample has around 310,000 clones, with approximately 88% found just once. The data are from a study of blood T cell repertoires in COVID-19. The CDR3 spans 14 residues. Germline CDR1 MNHEY, CDR2 SMNVEV (reference sequence). Trimming shortened V by 2 bases and J by 6 bases, and 14 bases separated the two germline ends. V is TRBV27 and J is TRBJ2-7; possible D gene TRBD2, 6 bases. The specimen sequenced was PBMCs or T cells enriched from blood (not recorded which). The TCR was taken from a man in his thirties or forties who had recovered from COVID-19. The CDR3 loop reads CASSLGTGVTEQYF. DNA for the CDR3: TGTGCCAGCAGTTTAGGAACGGGGGTGACCGAGCAGTACTTC.